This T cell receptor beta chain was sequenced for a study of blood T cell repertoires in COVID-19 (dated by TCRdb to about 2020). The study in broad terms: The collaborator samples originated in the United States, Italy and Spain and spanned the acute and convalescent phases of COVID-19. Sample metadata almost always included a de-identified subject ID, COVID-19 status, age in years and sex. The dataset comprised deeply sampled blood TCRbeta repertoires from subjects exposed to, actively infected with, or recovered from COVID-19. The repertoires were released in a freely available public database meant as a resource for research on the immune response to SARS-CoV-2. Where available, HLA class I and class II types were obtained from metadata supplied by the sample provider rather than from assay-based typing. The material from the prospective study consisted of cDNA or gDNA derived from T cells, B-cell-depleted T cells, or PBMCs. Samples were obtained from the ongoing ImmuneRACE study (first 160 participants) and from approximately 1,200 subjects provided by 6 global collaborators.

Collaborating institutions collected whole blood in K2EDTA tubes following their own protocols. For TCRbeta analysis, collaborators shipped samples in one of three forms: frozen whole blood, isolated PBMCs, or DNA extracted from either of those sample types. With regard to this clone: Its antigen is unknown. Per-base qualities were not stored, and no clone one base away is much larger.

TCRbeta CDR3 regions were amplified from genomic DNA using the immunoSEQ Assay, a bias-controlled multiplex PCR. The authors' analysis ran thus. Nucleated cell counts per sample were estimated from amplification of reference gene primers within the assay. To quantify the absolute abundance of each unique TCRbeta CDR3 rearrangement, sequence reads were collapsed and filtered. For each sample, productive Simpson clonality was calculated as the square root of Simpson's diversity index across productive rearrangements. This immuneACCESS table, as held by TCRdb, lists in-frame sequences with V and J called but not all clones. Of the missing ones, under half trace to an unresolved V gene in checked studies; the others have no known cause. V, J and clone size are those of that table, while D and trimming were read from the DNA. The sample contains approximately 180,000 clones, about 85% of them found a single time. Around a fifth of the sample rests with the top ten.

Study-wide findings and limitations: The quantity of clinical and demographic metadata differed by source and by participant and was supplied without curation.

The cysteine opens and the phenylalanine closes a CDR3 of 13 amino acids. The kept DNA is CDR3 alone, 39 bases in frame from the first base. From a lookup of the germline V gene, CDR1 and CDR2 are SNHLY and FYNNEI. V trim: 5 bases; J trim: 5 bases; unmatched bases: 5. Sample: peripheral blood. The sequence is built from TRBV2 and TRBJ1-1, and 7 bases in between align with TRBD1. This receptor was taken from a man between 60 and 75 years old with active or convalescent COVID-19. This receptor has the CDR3 CASSRDSDTEAFF. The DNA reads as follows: TGTGCCAGCAGTAGGGACAGCGATACTGAAGCTTTCTTT.